This T cell receptor beta chain was recorded in a study of blood T cells in healthy people across ages. This CDR3 has 12 amino acids. The germline gives CDR1 ENHRY, CDR2 SYGVKD. As concerns this clonotype: An end of the junction does not agree with germline; a read error may underlie this.

The second PCR ran about 6 to 12 cycles with a sample-barcoded 5' primer and J-beta primers. One entry per CDR3 protein results from TCRdb running MiXCR on the 5' RACE reads. Of more than 900,000 distinct CDR3 sequences listed, approximately 25% are singletons. This same sample was also taken into another study, of T cells of mothers and their children.

Input material: blood. The sequence was collected from a girl aged 2-10 years in good health. V gene TRBV10-3 combines with J gene TRBJ1-1, with 7 bases identical to TRBD1. CDR3 amino acids: CAISAEDRTEAF. CDR3 DNA: TGTGCCATCAGTGCGGAGGACAGGACTGAAGCCTTT.